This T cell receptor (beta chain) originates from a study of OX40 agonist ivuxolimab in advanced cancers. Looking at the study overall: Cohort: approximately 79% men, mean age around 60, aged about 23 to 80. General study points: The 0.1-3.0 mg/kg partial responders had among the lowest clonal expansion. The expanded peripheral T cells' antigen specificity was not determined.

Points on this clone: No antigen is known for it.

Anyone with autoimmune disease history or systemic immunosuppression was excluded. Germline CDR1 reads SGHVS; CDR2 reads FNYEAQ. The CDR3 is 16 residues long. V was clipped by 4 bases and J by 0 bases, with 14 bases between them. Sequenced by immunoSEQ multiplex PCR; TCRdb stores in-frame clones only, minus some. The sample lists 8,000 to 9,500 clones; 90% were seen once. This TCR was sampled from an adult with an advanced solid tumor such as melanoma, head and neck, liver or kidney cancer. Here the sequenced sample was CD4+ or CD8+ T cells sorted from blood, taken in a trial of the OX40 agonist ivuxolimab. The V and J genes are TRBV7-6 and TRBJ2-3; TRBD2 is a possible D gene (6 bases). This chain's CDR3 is CASSSPVAASTDTQYF. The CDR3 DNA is TGTGCCAGCAGCTCGCCGGTAGCGGCAAGCACAGATACGCAGTATTTT.